The present T cell receptor beta chain was sequenced within a study of blood T cell repertoires in COVID-19. This clone has more than one count but fewer than ten. In the original processing: Quantification of nucleated cells was approximated via reference gene primer amplification. Repertoires were generated with immunoSEQ multiplex PCR, while TCRdb's copy carries only in-frame clones and drops some. V and J calls and clone size are as listed in that table; D and trimming were resolved from the DNA. Seen here are about 310,000 clones, around 86% observed once, and the top ten hold around 1.4%. Sample: peripheral blood. This receptor was taken from a man aged 70 or older with acute or convalescent COVID-19.

The CDR3 DNA reads as TGTGCCAGCAGGGAAGGACTAGCCCCAAACAATGAGCAGTTCTTC. It is translated as CASREGLAPNNEQFF. V and J are TRBV5-4 and TRBJ2-1, with 8 bases lining up with TRBD2. The V and J ends lost 5 bases and 5 bases, in that order; junction bases with no gene match: 9. CDR1 is SGHNT and CDR2 is YYREEE in the germline V gene (reference sequence). The CDR3 loop spans 15 amino acids.